This T cell receptor (beta chain) came from a study of blood T cell repertoires in COVID-19. As for the study in general: Specimens from acute and convalescent COVID-19 originated in the United States, Italy and Spain. Sample material is recorded as cDNA or gDNA derived from T cells, B-cell-depleted T cells, or PBMCs.

The protocol was immunoSEQ multiplex PCR, while the TCRdb copy is restricted to in-frame clones and leaves out a portion. The table has 130,000 to 150,000 clones, over 65% seen once. Trimming shortened V by 0 bases and J by 8 bases, and 16 bases separated the two germline ends. This CDR3 region has 15 residues. The germline V gene has CDR1 MGHDK and CDR2 SYGVNS. The sequence derives from a human donor in a cohort sampled during active COVID-19. V gene TRBV25-1 combines with J gene TRBJ1-2; D unresolved. Sequenced material: peripheral blood. Here the CDR3 reads CASSEYSSGRQGYTF. The DNA of the CDR3 is TGTGCCAGCAGTGAATACTCGAGTGGGCGTCAAGGCTACACCTTC.